Included here is one TCR beta chain sequence, with context. Its antigen is still unknown. These data are taken from a study of T cell responses to AZD1222 COVID-19 vaccine. Some clones are missing from TCRdb's copy, which holds only in-frame ones; the method was immunoSEQ multiplex PCR. The sample has around 140,000 clones; approximately 92% are singletons. Germline V gene lookup returns CDR1 SGHTA and CDR2 FQGNSA. This CDR3 contains 14 residues. Unmatched junction bases numbered 9, after V lost 3 bases and J lost 11 bases. Findings and caveats of the study: Spike-wide vaccine-associated CD4 TCRs dominated at 160-218 and 743-854. Two AZD1222 administrations were followed by greater Spike-specific TCR breadth and depth. Unmutated variant regions are reportedly the target of nearly half of TCRs that are spike-specific. It should be noted that donors were predominantly white British and more often female, and clonal diversity was possibly underestimated.

This TCR was sampled from an adult who received the AZD1222 COVID-19 vaccine. The starting material was peripheral blood, obtained 28 days after the second AZD1222 dose. The chain recombines TRBV7-2 with TRBJ1-4, with TRBD1 matching 7 bases. Written as DNA, the CDR3 is TGTGCCAGCAGCTTTCGGCCAGGGGGATGGAAACTGTTTTTT. It is translated as CASSFRPGGWKLFF.